This T cell receptor beta chain was documented in a study of CD8+ T cells in alopecia areata. Extraction of RNA preceded its reverse transcription into cDNA, which served as the sequencing template. The data were produced by immunoSEQ multiplex PCR, yet TCRdb's version contains in-frame clones alone and is incomplete. The table has over 100,000 clones, around 49% seen once; the top ten hold 18%. It was from alopecia areata patients that lesional scalp punch biopsies and peripheral blood were collected. CD4+ and CD8+ T cells were sorted from PBMCs. The specimen comprised CD8+ T cells sorted from blood, sampled at week 0. This clonotype was obtained from a human donor with alopecia areata.

As DNA, the CDR3 is TGTGCCAGCAGGGCCGGGACAGAGAACACCGGGGAGCTGTTTTTT. Its translation: CASRAGTENTGELFF. The V gene is TRBV6-5, the J gene TRBJ2-2; 7 bases line up with TRBD1. After removal of 6 bases from V and 1 base from J, the junction contained 5 bases not matched to a gene. The CDR3 has 15 residues. The germline V gene has CDR1 MNHEY and CDR2 SVGAGI.